What follows is one T cell receptor (beta chain) and its context. This entry comes from a study of blood T cell repertoires in COVID-19. Across the whole study: The United States, Italy and Spain were the sources of the acute and convalescent COVID-19 samples. Sources were T cells, B-cell-depleted T cells, or PBMCs; the material itself was cDNA or gDNA.

This CDR3 has 13 amino acids. V lost 5 bases, J lost 3 bases, and 10 bases lay in between. CDR1 and CDR2 from the germline V gene are MGHRA and YSYEKL. Methods used by the authors: From reference gene primer amplification, estimates of nucleated cell counts were derived. Repertoires were generated with immunoSEQ multiplex PCR, while TCRdb's copy carries only in-frame clones and drops some. V and J calls and clone size are copied from that table; D and trimming were computed from the DNA. The repertoire consists of hundreds of thousands of clones, with around 86% occurring once and the leading ten covering over 2%.

The clonotype was recovered from a young woman who had recovered from COVID-19. The chain couples TRBV4-1 to TRBJ2-5; maybe TRBD1 (5 bases). Source material: peripheral blood. The CDR3 reads CASSKGWEETQYF. CDR3 sequence (DNA): TGCGCCAGCAGCAAGGGGTGGGAAGAGACCCAGTACTTC.